This T cell receptor beta chain was retrieved from a study of shared clonotypes between healthy human individuals. A CD45RA+ naive subset and a CD45RA-negative memory subset were split from CD4+ cells. Genomic DNA of each subset was evenly split across several immunoSEQ plates. Assay used: immunoSEQ multiplex PCR; TCRdb lists only in-frame clones, some missing. The table shows over a million clones, with roughly 96% occurring only once. In the case of this clone: What it binds is unknown.

The study's findings and limits: Deeper or shallower sequencing was expected to change how clonotypes are shared among donors. Collection of samples was limited to blood; tissue repertoires likely differ.

Material for sequencing was naive CD4+ T cells sorted from blood. As for subset: CD45RA+ positively selected. The source is a man between 25 and 39 years old in good health.

The CDR3 coding sequence is TGTGCCAGCAGTCTAGAGGGCGTCGGGCATGGCTACACCTTC. Its protein is CASSLEGVGHGYTF. V and J are TRBV28 and TRBJ1-2, with D hard to call. This CDR3 region has 14 residues. The V end was cut by 5 bases, the J end by 6 bases, with 16 bases between. Germline V gene lookup returns CDR1 MDHEN and CDR2 SYDVKM.